The 23 T cell receptor beta chains listed next were all sequenced from one sample in a study of cytomegalovirus exposure and HLA in healthy donors. Primers: 60 Vbeta forward and 13 Jbeta reverse. TCRdb keeps only in-frame clones here, not all; method: immunoSEQ multiplex PCR. The sample contains fewer than 250,000 clones, around 90% of which appear only once. The specimen was PBMCs. The receptors originated from a woman under 30 in good health and CMV-seronegative.

The chain carries TRBV9 and TRBJ2-1, with unresolved D. Between the trimmed V and J ends, which lost 0 bases and 5 bases, there was a span of 12 bases. The V gene's germline CDR1 is SGDLS and CDR2 YYNGEE. The CDR3 covers 15 residues. The CDR3 coding sequence is TGTGCCAGCAGCGTAGCCCCCATTAGAGACAATGAGCAGTTCTTC. This gives the protein CASSVAPIRDNEQFF. Full variable domain (missing parts from reference TRBV9 and TRBJ2-1): DSGVTQTPKHLITATGQRVTLRCSPRSGDLSVYWYQQSLDQGLQFLIQYYNGEERAKGNILERFSAQQFPDLHSELNLSSLELGDSALYFCASSVAPIRDNEQFFGPGTRLTVL.

V usage is TRBV9 and J usage is TRBJ1-4, with 7 bases fitting TRBD1. The CDR3 length is 14 residues. Germline V gene sequence: CDR1 SGDLS, CDR2 YYNGEE. V lost 0 bases to trimming and J lost 4 bases; unmatched junction nucleotides: 0. The CDR3 region has the DNA TGTGCCAGCAGCGTAGACAGGGGTAATGAAAAACTGTTTTTT. Translated, it gives CASSVDRGNEKLFF.

This clone was seen just once. This chain uses TRBV11-3 with TRBJ2-3, with a possible D match to TRBD2 (7 bases). V was cut by 5 bases and J by 0 bases, with 12 bases left in between. The CDR3 is 15 residues long. Germline CDR1 reads SGHNT; CDR2 reads YENEEA. The CDR3 sequence is CASSPRGASTDTQYF. The CDR3 bases are TGTGCCAGCAGCCCTCGGGGGGCCAGCACAGATACGCAGTATTTT.

V usage is TRBV11-2 and J usage is TRBJ1-3; the D is unclear. Trimming took off 4 bases at V and 0 bases at J, with 7 bases between the two ends. This CDR3 comprises 14 residues. Germline V CDR1 and CDR2: SGHAT, FQNNGV. The CDR3 DNA follows: TGTGCCAGCAGCTCCGGTAACTCTGGAAACACCATATATTTT. Amino acid sequence: CASSSGNSGNTIYF. Supplemented by reference TRBV11-2 and TRBJ1-3, the full variable domain reads EAGVAQSPRYKIIEKRQSVAFWCNPISGHATLYWYQQILGQGPKLLIQFQNNGVVDDSQLPKDRFSAERLKGVDSTLKIQPAKLEDSAVYLCASSSGNSGNTIYFGEGSWLTVV.

The V and J genes are TRBV6-5 and TRBJ1-5, with D possibly being TRBD1 (6 bases). CDR3 size: 15 residues. Germline CDR1 is MNHEY and CDR2 is SVGAGI. With 5 bases removed from V and 7 bases from J, the gap between germline ends came to 18 bases. As DNA, the CDR3 is TGTGCCAGCAGTAGTTTTACAGGGACCCGCCAGCCCCAGCATTTT. Residues: CASSSFTGTRQPQHF.

The J gene is TRBJ1-5, the V gene TRBV4-2, with TRBD1 matching 9 bases. V lost 3 bases to trimming and J lost 6 bases; unmatched junction nucleotides: 6. The length of the CDR3 is 15 residues. Germline V gene data show CDR1 as LGHNA and CDR2 as YNFKEQ. CDR3 amino acids: CASSQGGTGTQPQHF. The CDR3 coding sequence is TGTGCCAGCAGCCAGGGGGGGACAGGGACTCAGCCCCAGCATTTT.

J is TRBJ2-7 and V is TRBV11-3; TRBD2 aligns across 9 bases. CDR3 length: 14 residues. Germline V gene data show CDR1 as SGHNT and CDR2 as YENEEA. V lost 5 bases and J lost 7; bases outside the gene matches: 9. As DNA, the CDR3 is TGTGCCAGCAGCCACGGGACTAGCAGCACGGAGCAGTACTTC. The encoded protein is CASSHGTSSTEQYF.

The V gene is TRBV10-3, the J gene TRBJ2-5; 8 bases are shared with TRBD1. The trim removed 5 bases at V and 5 bases at J, leaving 4 bases unmatched. From germline, CDR1 is ENHRY and CDR2 SYGVKD. The CDR3 loop spans 13 amino acids. The DNA for the CDR3 is TGTGCCATCAGTTACAGGGGGGAGGAGACCCAGTACTTC. Translation gives CAISYRGEETQYF.

The chain uses TRBV19 and TRBJ1-3; TRBD1 matches 8 bases. The junction had 2 bases not matched to a gene; V was cut back by 1 base and J by 0 bases. The CDR3 runs to 16 residues. Germline V lookup: CDR1 LNHDA, CDR2 SQIVND (reference sequence). The CDR3 region has the DNA TGTGCCAGTAGTATAGGGGACAGGATCTCTGGAAACACCATATATTTT. Amino acid sequence: CASSIGDRISGNTIYF.

CDR3 loop: CASSYSLQGNTEAFF. As DNA, the CDR3 is TGTGCCAGCAGTTACTCTTTACAGGGCAACACTGAAGCTTTCTTT. The chain uses TRBV6-5 and TRBJ1-1; a weak D match, TRBD1 (6 bases). This CDR3 is 15 amino acids long. Germline values: CDR1 MNHEY, CDR2 SVGAGI. Trimming took 0 bases from V and 2 from J, leaving 10 bases between them.

The rearrangement links TRBV7-9 to TRBJ1-4; TRBD1 might be the D (5 bases). The CDR3 is 14 amino acids. Between the trimmed V and J ends, which lost 2 bases and 12 bases, there was a span of 16 bases. CDR1 is SEHNR, CDR2 FQNEAQ, per germline (reference sequence). CDR3 loop: CASSLSGGLGELFF. The DNA of the CDR3 is TGTGCCAGCAGCTTATCGGGAGGATTGGGGGAACTGTTTTTT.

The V call is TRBV5-6, the J call TRBJ2-1; 9 bases align to TRBD2. CDR1 and CDR2 (germline): SGHDT, YYEEEE. Trimming at V came to 0 bases and at J to 5 bases, leaving 6 bases not matched to a gene. This CDR3 spans 16 amino acids. This chain's CDR3 is CASSLAGRGGHNEQFF. The CDR3 region has the DNA TGTGCCAGCAGCTTGGCCGGGCGGGGGGGCCACAATGAGCAGTTCTTC.

In this sample, this clone turned up a few times. V usage is TRBV7-9 and J usage is TRBJ2-1, with D tentatively TRBD2 (6 bases). V shed 1 base and J shed 2 bases, with 15 bases lying between them. Germline CDR1 SEHNR, CDR2 FQNEAQ (reference sequence). The CDR3 runs to 17 residues. The CDR3 DNA sequence: TGTGCCAGCAGCTTAGAGGCTAGCGCGGCCACCTACAATGAGCAGTTCTTC. Amino acid sequence: CASSLEASAATYNEQFF.

The V gene is TRBV5-5, the J gene TRBJ2-7; D might be TRBD2 (6 bases). This CDR3 comprises 14 residues. Looked up from germline, CDR1 is SGHKS and CDR2 is YYEKEE (reference sequence). V lost 1 base to trimming and J lost 4 bases, with 12 bases between them. CDR3: CASSLFAGPYEQYF. Written as DNA, the CDR3 is TGTGCCAGCAGCTTGTTTGCGGGGCCGTACGAGCAGTACTTC.

V usage is TRBV5-4 and J usage is TRBJ2-5; 8 bases agree with TRBD2. Trimming at V came to 0 bases and at J to 5 bases, leaving 12 bases not matched to a gene. The CDR3 extends over 17 amino acids. CDR1 and CDR2 from the germline V gene are SGHNT and YYREEE (reference sequence). The CDR3 DNA reads as TGTGCCAGCAGCTTGGGGGTGGCTAGCGGGCGAGGGGAGACCCAGTACTTC. Amino acids: CASSLGVASGRGETQYF.

V gene TRBV7-2 combines with J gene TRBJ1-5; no clear D gene. V shed 1 base and J shed 7 bases, with 14 bases lying between them. This CDR3 comprises 15 residues. The germline V gene encodes CDR1 SGHTA and CDR2 FQGNSA. The CDR3 spells CASSLGVLSGQPQHF. Written as DNA, the CDR3 is TGTGCCAGCAGCTTAGGGGTCCTGTCAGGCCAGCCCCAGCATTTT.

The chain joins TRBV7-2 to TRBJ1-1; D perhaps matches TRBD1 (6 bases). V gave up 2 bases and J gave up 1 base, with 8 bases separating them. CDR3 length: 14 amino acids. Germline CDR1 reads SGHTA; CDR2 reads FQGNSA. CDR3 DNA sequence: TGTGCCAGCAGCTTAAAACAGGGGAACACTGAAGCTTTCTTT. Residues: CASSLKQGNTEAFF.

The gene calls are TRBV30 and TRBJ1-1; TRBD1 is a possible D gene (5 bases). The CDR3 runs 11 residues. Trimming stripped 6 bases from V and 4 bases from J, with 9 bases between. Germline V gene sequence: CDR1 GTSNPN, CDR2 SVGIG (reference sequence). This chain's CDR3 is CACRGSTEAFF. The CDR3 DNA follows: TGTGCCTGCCGGGGGAGCACTGAAGCTTTCTTT.

The chain employs TRBV7-9 and TRBJ1-1; D not certain. Germline CDR1 reads SEHNR; CDR2 reads FQNEAQ (reference sequence). CDR3 length: 13 residues. V was cut by 1 base and J by 10 bases, with 13 bases left in between. CDR3 protein: CASSLGLGVGAFF. CDR3 nucleotide sequence: TGTGCCAGCAGCTTAGGTCTCGGGGTGGGAGCTTTCTTT.

The chain links TRBV5-4 to TRBJ2-1, with D uncertain. Germline lookup yields CDR1 SGHNT and CDR2 YYREEE (reference sequence). This CDR3 comprises 12 residues. Trimming removed 2 bases from V and 6 bases from J, with 6 bases in between. The CDR3 DNA follows: TGTGCCAGCAGCTTAACTGGCAATGAGCAGTTCTTC. It specifies CASSLTGNEQFF.

This sequence joins TRBV15 and TRBJ2-7; TRBD1 might be the D (6 bases). The CDR3 extends over 17 amino acids. V shed 5 bases and J shed 2 bases, with 22 bases lying between them. Germline V gene lookup returns CDR1 LNHNV and CDR2 YYDKDF (reference sequence). The CDR3 sequence: CATSRIGGQSGPYEQYF. As DNA, the CDR3 is TGTGCCACCAGCCGGATTGGGGGCCAGTCGGGGCCCTACGAGCAGTACTTC.

V gene TRBV6-1 combines with J gene TRBJ2-3; D is possibly TRBD2 (7 bases). The CDR3 spans 13 residues. CDR1 is MNHNS and CDR2 is SASEGT in the germline V gene. Here the CDR3 DNA reads TGTGCGGGGGGGGCCATTGGCACAGATACGCAGTATTTT. Residues: CAGGAIGTDTQYF.

The chain has TRBV7-9 and TRBJ2-5, with 12 bases lining up with TRBD2. The CDR3 runs 16 residues. V gave up 5 bases and J gave up 5 bases; unmatched junction bases: 9. From germline, CDR1 is SEHNR and CDR2 FQNEAQ (reference sequence). This CDR3 is CASSPGGLAGWETQYF. The CDR3 nucleotides read TGTGCCAGCAGCCCCGGCGGACTAGCGGGGTGGGAGACCCAGTACTTC.